The 28 T cell receptor beta chains reported below all come from one sample, sequenced in a study of blood T cell repertoires in COVID-19. Measured with immunoSEQ multiplex PCR; TCRdb has only the in-frame clones, and not every one. The sample records 300,000 to 450,000 clones, roughly nine tenths being singletons. The sample comprised PBMCs or T cells enriched from blood (not recorded which). These receptors came from a man younger than 35 who had recovered from COVID-19.

V gene TRBV19 combines with J gene TRBJ2-7; 13 bases map to TRBD2. CDR1 LNHDA and CDR2 SQIVND come from the germline V gene (reference sequence). The V segment lost 5 bases and the J segment 4 bases; nucleotides outside the gene matches: 5. This CDR3 region has 15 residues. CDR3 sequence reads: CASSPGLAGEYEQYF. CDR3 in DNA: TGTGCCAGTAGTCCCGGACTAGCGGGGGAATACGAGCAGTACTTC.

V and J are TRBV10-2 and TRBJ2-1; 11 bases are shared with TRBD2. The CDR3 covers 16 residues. The V gene's germline CDR1 is WSHSY and CDR2 SAAADI. V shed 6 bases, J shed 5 bases, and the junction held 9 bases outside the gene matches. The CDR3 sequence is CASRITSGGYHNEQFF. DNA of the CDR3: TGCGCCAGCAGGATTACTAGCGGGGGTTATCACAATGAGCAGTTCTTC.

The chain carries TRBV28 and TRBJ1-4, with 9 positions matching TRBD1. CDR1 is MDHEN, CDR2 SYDVKM, per germline. The CDR3 has 16 residues. The V and J ends lost 3 bases and 5 bases, in that order; junction bases with no gene match: 7. CDR3 nucleotides: TGTGCCAGCAGTTTCGCCGGGACAGGGCTGAATGAAAAACTGTTTTTT. As protein: CASSFAGTGLNEKLFF. Using reference TRBV28 and TRBJ1-4 for the parts outside the CDR3, the full variable domain is DVKVTQSSRYLVKRTGEKVFLECVQDMDHENMFWYRQDPGLGLRLIYFSYDVKMKEKGDIPEGYSVSREKKERFSLILESASTNQTSMYLCASSFAGTGLNEKLFFGSGTQLSVL.

This chain links TRBV3-1 (or the pseudogene TRBV3-2) with TRBJ2-7; D possibly corresponds to TRBD1 (5 bases). Germline V lookup: CDR1 LGHDT, CDR2 YNNKEL (reference sequence). The germline V and J ends were trimmed by 4 bases and 3 bases, with 10 bases remaining between them. This CDR3 is 13 amino acids long. The CDR3 DNA reads TGTGCCAGCAGCCCTGACAGTCTCTACGAGCAGTACTTC. It codes for CASSPDSLYEQYF.

The chain uses TRBV14 and TRBJ2-2, with D possibly being TRBD1 (5 bases). CDR1 and CDR2 (germline): SGHDN, FVKESK. The V end was cut by 1 base, the J end by 3 bases, with 9 bases between. The CDR3 runs 15 residues. The CDR3: CASSQARTHTGELFF. The CDR3 nucleotides read TGTGCCAGCAGCCAAGCTAGGACACACACCGGGGAGCTGTTTTTT.

The rearrangement links TRBV29-1 to TRBJ2-7; no clear D gene. Germline loops: CDR1 SQVTM, CDR2 ANQGSEA. CDR3 length: 11 amino acids. Trimming shortened V by 3 bases and J by 3 bases, and 6 bases separated the two germline ends. The CDR3 coding sequence is TGCAGCGTTGAGTACAGCTACGAGCAGTACTTC. Translating it yields CSVEYSYEQYF.

The rearrangement links TRBV11-2 to TRBJ2-2, with D perhaps matching TRBD2 (7 bases). Trimming cost V 5 bases and J 2 bases, with 18 bases left between them. The CDR3 extends over 17 amino acids. Germline V gives CDR1 SGHAT, CDR2 FQNNGV. This CDR3 reads CASSPRGARFNTGELFF. The DNA for the CDR3 is TGTGCCAGCAGCCCCCGGGGGGCCCGTTTTAACACCGGGGAGCTGTTTTTT.

The table lists this clone with a count of one. Other DNA sequences within the sample encode an identical CDR3. The V and J genes are TRBV5-1 and TRBJ2-5, with 7 bases fitting TRBD1. Losses at the gene ends were 4 bases for V and 5 bases for J; bases not matched to a gene: 8. Germline V gene lookup returns CDR1 SGHRS and CDR2 YFSETQ. The CDR3 loop spans 14 amino acids. CDR3 amino acids: CASSSRTGEETQYF. CDR3 DNA: TGCGCCAGCAGCAGCCGGACAGGAGAGGAGACCCAGTACTTC.

The chain links TRBV10-1 to TRBJ1-2; TRBD1 might be the D (6 bases). Per the germline V gene, CDR1 is WNHNN and CDR2 is SYGVQD (reference sequence). V lost 5 bases to trimming and J lost 1 base, with 8 bases between them. The length of the CDR3 is 13 residues. The CDR3 reads CASSPGVNYGYTF. The CDR3 DNA sequence: TGCGCCAGCAGTCCAGGGGTTAACTATGGCTACACCTTC.

This clone was found a few times. The J gene is TRBJ2-3, the V gene TRBV28; a weak D match, TRBD2 (7 bases). CDR1 is MDHEN, CDR2 SYDVKM, per germline. Trimming took 4 bases from V and 1 from J, leaving 15 bases between them. The CDR3 consists of 16 residues. The CDR3 DNA reads TGTGCCAGCAGTTCCCCTCGCGGGGGCCGCACAGATACGCAGTATTTT. Translating it yields CASSSPRGGRTDTQYF.

This chain connects TRBV10-1 to TRBJ1-5; 7 bases fit TRBD1. Trimming removed 5 bases from V and 7 bases from J; junction bases left unmatched: 2. The CDR3 length is 12 residues. Germline lookup yields CDR1 WNHNN and CDR2 SYGVQD (reference sequence). This CDR3 is CASSTGVQPQHF. The CDR3 nucleotides read TGCGCCAGCAGTACAGGGGTACAGCCCCAGCATTTT.

As DNA, the CDR3 is TGTGCCAGCAGTTACCCCAAGCGGGAGATAGGCTACGAGCAGTACTTC. Translating gives CASSYPKREIGYEQYF. The J gene is TRBJ2-7, the V gene TRBV6-2 or TRBV6-3; 8 bases map to TRBD2. Germline V gene lookup returns CDR1 MNHEY and CDR2 SVGEGT. The CDR3 extends over 16 amino acids. The V segment lost 2 bases and the J segment 3 bases; nucleotides outside the gene matches: 9.

The chain links TRBV19 to TRBJ2-7, with D unclear. CDR1 and CDR2 from the germline V gene are LNHDA and SQIVND (reference sequence). The ends were cut back, 5 bases at V and 7 bases at J, with 18 bases in the middle. There are 14 residues in the CDR3. CDR3 in amino acids: CASSPSSLMLEQYF. The CDR3 nucleotides are TGTGCCAGTAGTCCTTCCTCCCTTATGTTGGAGCAGTACTTC. The full variable domain, its missing parts supplied by reference TRBV19 and TRBJ2-7, is DGGITQSPKYLFRKEGQNVTLSCEQNLNHDAMYWYRQDPGQGLRLIYYSQIVNDFQKGDIAEGYSVSREKKESFPLTVTSAQKNPTAFYLCASSPSSLMLEQYFGPGTRLTVT.

This clone was detected once. The chain is built from TRBV2 and TRBJ2-1; tentative D call: TRBD1 (7 bases). Germline CDR1 and CDR2: SNHLY and FYNNEI. The germline V and J ends were trimmed by 5 bases and 8 bases, with 16 bases remaining between them. This CDR3 has 14 residues. Here the CDR3 reads CASSTPGQRDEQFF. Written as DNA, the CDR3 is TGTGCCAGCAGTACCCCGGGACAGCGGGATGAGCAGTTCTTC.

The genes are TRBV19 and TRBJ1-2; TRBD1 matches at 12 bases. There are 18 residues in the CDR3. Trimming at V came to 7 bases and at J to 3 bases, leaving 15 bases not matched to a gene. From germline, CDR1 is LNHDA and CDR2 SQIVND (reference sequence). CDR3 nucleotide sequence: TGTGCCAGTACCAAGCGGGACAGGGGGCGATCAGTCCACTATGGCTACACCTTC. Translation: CASTKRDRGRSVHYGYTF.

This chain connects TRBV19 to TRBJ1-2; 10 bases are a match to TRBD1. The CDR3 contains 15 residues. J gave up 5 bases and V 4 bases, and 7 bases lay outside the gene matches. The germline CDR1 and CDR2 sequences are LNHDA and SQIVND (reference sequence). The CDR3, as DNA: TGTGCCAGTAGTACCGGACAGGGGGATCTATATGGCTACACCTTC. Protein sequence: CASSTGQGDLYGYTF.

The gene calls are TRBV2 and TRBJ2-7, with 12 nucleotides matching TRBD1. This CDR3 spans 14 amino acids. J was trimmed by 5 bases and V by 9 bases; bases with no gene match: 8. Germline loops: CDR1 SNHLY, CDR2 FYNNEI. In DNA, the CDR3 is TGTGCCAGTAACCCCGGGACAGGGGGCGACGAGCAGTACTTC. It encodes CASNPGTGGDEQYF.

Only one count was recorded for this clone. This rearrangement joins TRBV7-2 to TRBJ2-5, with 10 bases aligning to TRBD2. J was trimmed by 7 bases and V by 5 bases; bases with no gene match: 7. CDR3 size: 14 residues. The germline V gene has CDR1 SGHTA and CDR2 FQGNSA. The CDR3 region is CASSPAGGPVTQYF. CDR3 nucleotides: TGTGCCAGCAGCCCAGCGGGAGGGCCGGTGACCCAGTACTTC.

The V call is TRBV27, the J call TRBJ2-7; D might be TRBD2 (6 bases). CDR1 MNHEY and CDR2 SMNVEV come from the germline V gene (reference sequence). V was trimmed by 2 bases and J by 0 bases, leaving 11 bases between them. CDR3 length equals 15 residues. CDR3 sequence: CASSLIGGSSYEQYF. DNA for the CDR3: TGTGCCAGCAGTTTAATCGGGGGTAGCTCCTACGAGCAGTACTTC.

V is TRBV18 and J is TRBJ1-1; D call uncertain. The CDR3 sequence is 14 residues long. In germline, CDR1 is KGHSH, CDR2 LQKENI. The germline V and J ends were trimmed by 2 bases and 2 bases, with 9 bases remaining between them. CDR3 nucleotides: TGTGCCAGCTCACCAAGAGTTGCAAACACTGAAGCTTTCTTT. It encodes CASSPRVANTEAFF.

This clone was recorded once. V is TRBV28 and J is TRBJ1-5; the D gene is possibly TRBD1 (5 bases). Deletions cut 5 bases from V and 4 bases from J, with 15 bases between. CDR3 length: 15 residues. Looked up from germline, CDR1 is MDHEN and CDR2 is SYDVKM. CDR3 residues: CASSPTGVPNQPQHF. CDR3 DNA: TGTGCCAGCAGTCCCACGGGGGTACCTAATCAGCCCCAGCATTTT.

This clone has just one count. DNA of the CDR3: TGTGCCAGCAGCGTACTAGCGGGAGTATATGGGGGATTAAATGAGCAGTTCTTC. It specifies CASSVLAGVYGGLNEQFF. The chain uses TRBV9 and TRBJ2-1; 10 bases fit TRBD2. The CDR3 loop spans 18 amino acids. V gave up 1 base and J gave up 7 bases; unmatched junction bases: 14. Per germline, CDR1 SGDLS and CDR2 YYNGEE.

The CDR3 spells CASSHTDPGSTGELFF. The DNA for the CDR3 is TGTGCCAGCAGCCACACTGACCCCGGGAGCACCGGGGAGCTGTTTTTT. V is TRBV4-2 and J is TRBJ2-2, with D perhaps matching TRBD2 (6 bases). Trimming pared 3 bases from V and 4 bases from J, leaving 15 bases between. The CDR3 is 16 amino acids. Germline CDR1 and CDR2: LGHNA and YNFKEQ.

The V gene is TRBV11-3, the J gene TRBJ2-3, with a possible D match to TRBD2 (6 bases). Germline V gene sequence: CDR1 SGHNT, CDR2 YENEEA. V dropped 3 bases and J dropped 3 bases, with 22 bases sitting between them. The CDR3 has 18 residues. CDR3 amino acids: CASSFGGASNQRTDTQYF. CDR3 nucleotides: TGTGCCAGCAGCTTCGGAGGGGCCAGCAACCAAAGGACAGATACGCAGTATTTT.

The V gene is TRBV3-1 (or the pseudogene TRBV3-2), the J gene TRBJ1-6, with D uncertain. Germline V gene sequence: CDR1 LGHDT, CDR2 YNNKEL (reference sequence). The length of the CDR3 is 14 residues. Between the trimmed V and J ends, which lost 1 base and 7 bases, there was a span of 8 bases. CDR3 in amino acids: CASSQGGGNSPLHF. For the CDR3, the DNA is TGTGCCAGCAGCCAAGGAGGCGGGAATTCACCCCTCCACTTT.

The chain recombines TRBV2 with TRBJ1-5, with 9 bases identical to TRBD1. The V and J ends lost 6 bases and 6 bases, in that order; junction bases with no gene match: 6. CDR1 SNHLY and CDR2 FYNNEI come from the germline V gene. The CDR3 covers 14 residues. The CDR3 DNA sequence: TGTGCCAGCAGCGATACAGGGGGCAGTCAGCCCCAGCATTTT. This codes for CASSDTGGSQPQHF.

This clone has just one count. The genes are TRBV10-1 and TRBJ1-2; 10 bases line up with TRBD1. V was clipped by 6 bases and J by 6 bases; unmatched bases: 7. The CDR3 is 14 residues long. CDR1 is WNHNN, CDR2 SYGVQD, per germline (reference sequence). The CDR3 loop reads CASRRDRGHHGYTF. Written as DNA, the CDR3 is TGCGCCAGCAGAAGGGACAGGGGACACCATGGCTACACCTTC.

The chain links TRBV23-1 to TRBJ2-7; 9 bases are shared with TRBD1. TRBV23-1 is sorted into the ORF group, with uncertain function. V was clipped by 4 bases and J by 6 bases; unmatched bases: 13. The CDR3 runs to 16 residues. CDR3 in amino acids: CASSRPPGTGLGEQYF. CDR3 nucleotide sequence: TGCGCCAGCAGTCGCCCACCCGGGACAGGGCTCGGCGAGCAGTACTTC.